A single sample is the source of the 6 T cell receptor beta chains below, sequenced in a study of blood T cell repertoires in COVID-19. This table comes from immunoSEQ multiplex PCR, and its TCRdb copy is limited to in-frame clones, with some not included. The repertoire holds fewer than 350,000 clones, with around 90% as singletons. The sequenced sample was peripheral blood. All receptors derive from a young woman with COVID-19, enrolled during active disease.

CDR3 nucleotide sequence: TGTGCCAGCTCACCCTGGGACAGGGGTAGGGAGCAGTACTTC. It codes for CASSPWDRGREQYF. The chain is built from TRBV18 and TRBJ2-7; 10 bases align to TRBD1. Losses at the gene ends were 3 bases for V and 7 bases for J; bases not matched to a gene: 6. CDR3 length: 14 residues. Germline loops: CDR1 KGHSH, CDR2 LQKENI.

This chain links TRBV5-6 with TRBJ1-1; 7 positions agree with TRBD1. V lost 0 bases to trimming and J lost 5 bases; unmatched junction nucleotides: 10. CDR3 length: 16 amino acids. CDR1 and CDR2 from the germline V gene are SGHDT and YYEEEE. The CDR3 coding sequence is TGTGCCAGCAGCTTGGGACAGGGAAGGGGGAGAACTGAAGCTTTCTTT. Encoded protein: CASSLGQGRGRTEAFF.

J is TRBJ1-1 and V is TRBV7-8; 7 nucleotides align to TRBD1. The ends lost 3 bases at V and 5 bases at J; junction bases unmatched: 9. CDR1 is SGHVS, CDR2 FQNEAQ, per germline. The CDR3 runs 15 residues. The DNA of the CDR3 is TGTGCCAGCAGCTTTACGAGACAGGGTGGGACTGAAGCTTTCTTT. Translating gives CASSFTRQGGTEAFF.

The chain uses TRBV10-3 and TRBJ1-1; TRBD1 might be the D (6 bases). CDR3 length: 13 amino acids. V dropped 4 bases and J dropped 5 bases, with 11 bases sitting between them. The germline gives CDR1 ENHRY, CDR2 SYGVKD. This CDR3 is CAISGLGGTEAFF. The CDR3 nucleotides are TGTGCCATCAGTGGCCTAGGGGGAACTGAAGCTTTCTTT.

The chain joins TRBV18 to TRBJ2-7, with 8 bases fitting TRBD2. The V gene end was trimmed by 1 base and the J gene end by 0 bases; junction bases not matched to a gene: 8. The CDR3 is made up of 17 amino acids. Germline V gives CDR1 KGHSH, CDR2 LQKENI. CDR3 nucleotide sequence: TGTGCCAGCTCACCACAGGGGAAGACTAGCGACTCCTACGAGCAGTACTTC. Translating gives CASSPQGKTSDSYEQYF.

The chain employs TRBV5-1 and TRBJ2-1; TRBD2 might be the D (10 bases). CDR1 SGHRS and CDR2 YFSETQ come from the germline V gene. This CDR3 comprises 18 residues. V shed 0 bases and J shed 9 bases, with 25 bases lying between them. The CDR3 spells CASSLGQGVLAGAGEQFF. The DNA of the CDR3 is TGCGCCAGCAGCTTGGGACAGGGGGTTCTAGCGGGAGCGGGTGAGCAGTTCTTC.